The following is a TCR beta chain sequence with its context. This entry is derived from a study of blood T cell repertoires in COVID-19. Turning to the study itself: Sites in the United States, Italy and Spain provided acute and convalescent COVID-19 samples. In each case, the material was cDNA or gDNA derived from T cells, B-cell-depleted T cells, or PBMCs.

CDR1 is SGDLS, CDR2 YYNGEE, per germline. The CDR3 loop spans 15 amino acids. J lost 3 bases, V lost 0 bases, and 5 bases had no gene match. In the original workflow: Amplification of reference gene primers provided the estimated nucleated cell counts. The data were produced by immunoSEQ multiplex PCR, yet TCRdb's version contains in-frame clones alone and is incomplete. Clonal size and the V and J genes are those of that table, whereas D and trimming came from the DNA. Among about 91,000 clones listed, over 70% were seen once. This TCR came from a man between 65 and 85 years old with acute or convalescent COVID-19. Sequencing was done on a sample of peripheral blood. This chain uses TRBV9 with TRBJ1-2, with 7 bases that match TRBD1. The DNA of the CDR3 is TGTGCCAGCAGCGTAGCTACGGGACAGTACTATGGCTACACCTTC. Encoded protein: CASSVATGQYYGYTF.